This is a list of T cell receptor beta chains from one sample in a study of blood T cell repertoires in COVID-19. The protocol was immunoSEQ multiplex PCR, while the TCRdb copy is restricted to in-frame clones and leaves out a portion. The sample lists under 300,000 clones; 70% to 85% were seen once. The sequenced sample consisted of peripheral blood. The receptors come from a woman older than 75 with active or convalescent COVID-19. CDR3s include the opening cysteine and the closing phenylalanine or tryptophan. D genes are given only for firm matches. Only some rows state a clone size, as once, few, many or a class for expanded clones.

>TRBV2|NA|NA|TRBJ1-1
CASNPLTKNTEAFF
TGTGCCAGCAATCCCTTAACAAAGAACACTGAAGCTTTCTTT
>TRBV19|NA|NA|TRBJ2-2
CASSPLDSGELFF
TGTGCCAGTAGTCCCCTGGACAGCGGGGAGCTGTTTTTT
>TRBV2|NA|NA|TRBJ1-2
CASSEPPPSGYTF
TGTGCCAGCAGTGAACCACCTCCCAGTGGCTACACCTTC
>TRBV19|NA|NA|TRBJ2-5
CASSSFTGVETQYF
TGTGCCAGTAGTTCTTTTACGGGGGTAGAGACCCAGTACTTC
>TRBV2|TRBD1|NA|TRBJ2-2
CASKRQGIGGELFF
TGTGCCAGCAAACGACAGGGGATTGGCGGGGAGCTGTTTTTT
>TRBV10-3|NA|NA|TRBJ2-1
CAISEGQRSYNEQFF
TGTGCCATCAGTGAGGGCCAGCGCTCCTACAATGAGCAGTTCTTC
>TRBV5-1|NA|NA|TRBJ2-7
CASSLGQVIYEQYF
TGCGCCAGCAGCTTGGGACAGGTGATTTACGAGCAGTACTTC
>TRBV24-1|TRBD1|NA|TRBJ1-5
CATPDRGGCSNQPQHF
TGTGCCACCCCTGACAGGGGAGGTTGCAGCAATCAGCCCCAGCATTTT
>TRBV5-6|NA|NA|TRBJ2-3
CASSPTLPTDTQYF
TGTGCCAGCAGCCCTACCTTACCCACAGATACGCAGTATTTT
>TRBV2|NA|NA|TRBJ1-2
CASNQVTVHGYTF
TGTGCCAGCAATCAGGTGACAGTCCATGGCTACACCTTC
>TRBV6-4|NA|once|TRBJ1-4
CASSETGRSGEKLFF
TGTGCCAGCAGTGAAACAGGCAGATCTGGGGAAAAACTGTTTTTT
>TRBV2|TRBD1|once|TRBJ2-2
CASRDRGNTGELFF
TGTGCCAGCAGGGACAGGGGAAACACCGGGGAGCTGTTTTTT
>TRBV2|NA|NA|TRBJ1-1
CASQALPNTEAFF
TGTGCCTCCCAGGCCCTGCCCAACACTGAAGCTTTCTTT
>TRBV18|NA|NA|TRBJ2-3
CASSPETSLFTDTQYF
TGTGCCAGCTCACCAGAAACTAGTTTGTTCACAGATACGCAGTATTTT
>TRBV30|TRBD1|NA|TRBJ2-5
CAWSTGVGETQYF
TGTGCCTGGAGTACAGGGGTTGGAGAGACCCAGTACTTC
>TRBV5-1|TRBD1|NA|TRBJ2-5
CASSTGTARFQETQYF
TGCGCCAGCAGCACCGGGACAGCCCGATTTCAAGAGACCCAGTACTTC
>TRBV12-3/TRBV12-4|TRBD1|NA|TRBJ1-5
CASSIQGIQPQHF
TGTGCCAGCAGTATACAGGGGATCCAGCCCCAGCATTTT
>TRBV9|TRBD1|many|TRBJ1-1
CASSVGGTGKTEAFF
TGTGCCAGCAGCGTAGGGGGGACAGGGAAGACTGAAGCTTTCTTT
>TRBV28|NA|NA|TRBJ2-5
CASSLAGPRWYQYF
TGTGCCAGCAGTTTAGCGGGACCCCGATGGTACCAGTACTTC
>TRBV28|NA|NA|TRBJ2-1
CASSLIGQGYNEQFF
TGTGCCAGCAGTTTAATCGGTCAGGGCTACAATGAGCAGTTCTTC
>TRBV7-9|TRBD1|medium-sized|TRBJ1-5
CASSPPGQGSNQPQHF
TGTGCCAGCAGCCCGCCCGGACAGGGGAGCAATCAGCCCCAGCATTTT
>TRBV19|TRBD1|NA|TRBJ2-7
CASSKDRAHSYEQYF
TGTGCCAGTAGTAAAGACAGGGCTCACTCCTACGAGCAGTACTTC
>TRBV2|TRBD1|once|TRBJ1-2
CASRGTGGGYTF
TGTGCCAGCAGAGGGACAGGGGGCGGCTACACCTTC
>TRBV19|TRBD1|NA|TRBJ1-1
CASNTGTGRSMNTEAFF
TGTGCCAGTAACACCGGGACAGGGCGATCAATGAACACTGAAGCTTTCTTT
>TRBV27|TRBD1|NA|TRBJ2-3
CASSPGTGVPDTQYF
TGTGCCAGCAGTCCCGGGACAGGGGTTCCAGATACGCAGTATTTT
>TRBV4-1|TRBD1|NA|TRBJ1-5
CASSQDHRGGQPQHF
TGCGCCAGCAGCCAAGATCACAGGGGAGGACAGCCCCAGCATTTT
>TRBV5-1|NA|NA|TRBJ2-2
CASGLTGLDTGELFF
TGCGCCAGCGGCCTAACAGGGCTTGACACCGGGGAGCTGTTTTTT
>TRBV5-4|TRBD2|NA|TRBJ2-7
CASSLVGRGTSYEQYF
TGTGCCAGCAGCTTGGTGGGGAGGGGCACGTCCTACGAGCAGTACTTC
>TRBV6-1|TRBD1|NA|TRBJ1-2
CASSERQGRDYGYTF
TGTGCCAGCAGTGAAAGACAGGGGAGGGACTATGGCTACACCTTC
>TRBV5-1|TRBD1|once|TRBJ2-3
CASSLGQGGTADTQYF
TGCGCCAGCAGCCTGGGACAGGGGGGGACAGCCGATACGCAGTATTTT
>TRBV11-2|TRBD1|NA|TRBJ2-3
CASRKTGEVDTQYF
TGTGCCAGCAGGAAGACAGGGGAGGTAGATACGCAGTATTTT